This entry concerns a single T cell receptor beta chain. Which antigen it targets is not known. Base qualities are missing; no much larger clone stands one base away. V sheds 2 bases and J sheds 0 bases, leaving 8 bases between their ends. As encoded in the germline V gene (reference sequence), CDR1 is DFQATT while CDR2 is SNEGSKA. Its CDR3 holds 14 amino acids, cysteine through phenylalanine. The read is trimmed to its CDR3 DNA, 42 bases read in frame from base 1. This entry belongs to a study of patients and donors after allogeneic stem cell transplantation (dated by TCRdb to 2019 to 2021). Library preparation was by RT-PCR. Sequencing was carried out with a NextSeq 550. TCRdb reworked the public reads: Q25 trimming with fastp, MiXCR clone assembly, productive beta chains retained. Rows merge per CDR3 protein into single entries with the most common DNA and genes. The sample table shows approximately 57,000 distinct CDR3 sequences, and 13% are seen once. The ten biggest clones cover around 32% of the sample.

The chain joins TRBV20-1 to TRBJ1-5, and the D gene may be TRBD1, 5 bases matching. The sample comprised blood, either unsorted or a sorted T cell fraction (not recorded which). This TCR was sampled from a human donor who was either an allogeneic HSCT recipient or a stem cell or donor lymphocyte infusion donor (not recorded which). It is not recorded whose cells these are; they may come from a transplant donor. The nucleotide sequence is TGCAGTGCTAGACGAGGGGATAGCAATCAGCCCCAGCATTTT. This codes for CSARRGDSNQPQHF.